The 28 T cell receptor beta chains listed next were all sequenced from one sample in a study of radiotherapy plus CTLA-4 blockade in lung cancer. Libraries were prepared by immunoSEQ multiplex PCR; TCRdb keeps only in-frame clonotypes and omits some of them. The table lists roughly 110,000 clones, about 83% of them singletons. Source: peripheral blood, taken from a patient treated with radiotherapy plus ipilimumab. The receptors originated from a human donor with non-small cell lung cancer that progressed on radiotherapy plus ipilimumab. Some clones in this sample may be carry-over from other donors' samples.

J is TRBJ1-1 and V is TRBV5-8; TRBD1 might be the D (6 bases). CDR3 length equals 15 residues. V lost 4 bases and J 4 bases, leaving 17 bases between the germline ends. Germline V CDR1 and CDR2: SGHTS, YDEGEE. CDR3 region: CASSPDGGGGTEAFF. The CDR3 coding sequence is TGTGCCAGCAGCCCCGACGGGGGAGGGGGCACTGAAGCTTTCTTT.

CDR3 DNA sequence: TGTGCCAGCAGCTTAGCCTTCCCCCGACAAGGGCTAAACATTCAGTACTTC. It yields the protein CASSLAFPRQGLNIQYF. The chain uses TRBV7-2 and TRBJ2-4; no firm D call. CDR1 and CDR2 (germline): SGHTA, FQGNSA. Trimming left V 0 bases short and J 6 bases short, with 18 bases between. CDR3 length: 17 amino acids.

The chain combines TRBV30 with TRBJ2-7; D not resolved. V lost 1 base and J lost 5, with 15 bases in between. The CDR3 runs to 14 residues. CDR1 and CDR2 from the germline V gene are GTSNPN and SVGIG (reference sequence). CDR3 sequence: CAWSDPGPLHEQYF. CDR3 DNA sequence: TGTGCCTGGAGTGACCCCGGGCCTCTCCACGAGCAGTACTTC.

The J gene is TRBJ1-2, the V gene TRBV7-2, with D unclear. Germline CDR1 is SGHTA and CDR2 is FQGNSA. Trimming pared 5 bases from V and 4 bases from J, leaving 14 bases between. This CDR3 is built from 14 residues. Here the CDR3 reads CASSAFGGLYGYTF. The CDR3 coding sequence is TGTGCCAGCAGCGCCTTTGGCGGCCTCTATGGCTACACCTTC.

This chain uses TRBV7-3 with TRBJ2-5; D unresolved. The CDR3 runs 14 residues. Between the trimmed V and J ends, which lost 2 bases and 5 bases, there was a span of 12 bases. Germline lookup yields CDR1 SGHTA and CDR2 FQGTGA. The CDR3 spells CASSLPGDGETQYF. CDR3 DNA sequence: TGTGCCAGCAGCTTACCGGGTGATGGGGAGACCCAGTACTTC.

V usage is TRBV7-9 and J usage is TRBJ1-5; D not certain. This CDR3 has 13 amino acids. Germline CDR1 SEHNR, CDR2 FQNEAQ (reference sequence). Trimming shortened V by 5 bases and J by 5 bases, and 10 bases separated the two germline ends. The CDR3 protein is CASSVQWDQPQHF. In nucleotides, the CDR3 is TGTGCCAGCAGCGTACAGTGGGATCAGCCCCAGCATTTT.

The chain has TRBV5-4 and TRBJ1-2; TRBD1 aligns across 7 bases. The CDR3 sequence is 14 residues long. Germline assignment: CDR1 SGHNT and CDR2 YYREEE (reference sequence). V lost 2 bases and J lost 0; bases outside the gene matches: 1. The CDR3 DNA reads TGTGCCAGCAGCTTCGGACAGGCTAACTATGGCTACACCTTC. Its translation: CASSFGQANYGYTF.

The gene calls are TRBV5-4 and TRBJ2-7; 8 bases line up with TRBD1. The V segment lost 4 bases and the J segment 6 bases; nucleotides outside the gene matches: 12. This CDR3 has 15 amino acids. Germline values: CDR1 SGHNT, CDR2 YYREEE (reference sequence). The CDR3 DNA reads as TGTGCCAGCAGCATAACACAGGGGGGTTTGGTCGAGCAGTACTTC. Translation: CASSITQGGLVEQYF.

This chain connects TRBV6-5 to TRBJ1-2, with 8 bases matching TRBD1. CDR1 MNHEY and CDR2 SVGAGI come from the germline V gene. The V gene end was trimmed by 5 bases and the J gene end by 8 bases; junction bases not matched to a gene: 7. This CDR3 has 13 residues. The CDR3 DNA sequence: TGTGCCAGCAGTGAGACAGGGGACGAGGGCTACACCTTC. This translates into CASSETGDEGYTF.

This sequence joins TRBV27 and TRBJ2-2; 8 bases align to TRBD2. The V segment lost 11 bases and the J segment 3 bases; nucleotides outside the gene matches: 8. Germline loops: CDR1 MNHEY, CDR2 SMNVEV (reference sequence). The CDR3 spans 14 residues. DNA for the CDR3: TGTGCCCTCGTAGCGGGGCTAGACACCGGGGAGCTGTTTTTT. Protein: CALVAGLDTGELFF.

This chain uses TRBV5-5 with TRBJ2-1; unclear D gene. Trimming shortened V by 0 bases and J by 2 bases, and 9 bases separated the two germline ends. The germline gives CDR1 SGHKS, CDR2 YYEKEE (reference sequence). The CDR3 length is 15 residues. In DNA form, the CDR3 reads TGTGCCAGCAGCTTGGGAAGGATTACCTACAATGAGCAGTTCTTC. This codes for CASSLGRITYNEQFF.

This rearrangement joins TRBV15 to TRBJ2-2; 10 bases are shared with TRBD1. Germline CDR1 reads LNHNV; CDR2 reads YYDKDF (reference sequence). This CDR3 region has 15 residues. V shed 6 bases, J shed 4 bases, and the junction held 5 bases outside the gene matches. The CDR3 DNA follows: TGTGCCACCAGTGCCGGGACAGGGGTCACCGGGGAGCTGTTTTTT. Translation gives CATSAGTGVTGELFF.

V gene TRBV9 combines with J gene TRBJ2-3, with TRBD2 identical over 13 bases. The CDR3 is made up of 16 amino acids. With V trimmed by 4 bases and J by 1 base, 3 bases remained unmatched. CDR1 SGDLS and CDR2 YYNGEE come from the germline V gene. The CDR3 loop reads CASSIGLAGGTDTQYF. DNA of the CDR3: TGTGCCAGCAGCATCGGACTAGCGGGGGGCACAGATACGCAGTATTTT. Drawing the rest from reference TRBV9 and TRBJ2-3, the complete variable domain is DSGVTQTPKHLITATGQRVTLRCSPRSGDLSVYWYQQSLDQGLQFLIQYYNGEERAKGNILERFSAQQFPDLHSELNLSSLELGDSALYFCASSIGLAGGTDTQYFGPGTRLTVL.

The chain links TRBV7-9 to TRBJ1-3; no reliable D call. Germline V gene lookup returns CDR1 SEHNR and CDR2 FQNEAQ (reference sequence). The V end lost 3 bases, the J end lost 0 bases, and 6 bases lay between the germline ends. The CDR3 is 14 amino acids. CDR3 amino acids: CASSLGYSGNTIYF. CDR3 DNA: TGTGCCAGCAGCTTGGGGTACTCTGGAAACACCATATATTTT.

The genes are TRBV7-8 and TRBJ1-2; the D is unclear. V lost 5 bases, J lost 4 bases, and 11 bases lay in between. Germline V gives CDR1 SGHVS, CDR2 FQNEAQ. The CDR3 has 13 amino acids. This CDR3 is CASSPRTGYGYTF. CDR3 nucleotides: TGTGCCAGCAGCCCCCGGACCGGCTATGGCTACACCTTC.

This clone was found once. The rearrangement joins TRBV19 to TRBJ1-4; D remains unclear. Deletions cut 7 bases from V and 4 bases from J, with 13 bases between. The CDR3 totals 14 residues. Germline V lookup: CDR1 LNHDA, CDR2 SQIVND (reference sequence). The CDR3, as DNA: TGTGCCAGTACCCCCCGTGGGGTTAATGAAAAACTGTTTTTT. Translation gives CASTPRGVNEKLFF.

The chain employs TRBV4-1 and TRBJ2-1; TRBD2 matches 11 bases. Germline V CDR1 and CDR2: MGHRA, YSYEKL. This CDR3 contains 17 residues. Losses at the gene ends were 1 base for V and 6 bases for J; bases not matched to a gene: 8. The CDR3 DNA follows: TGCGCCAGCAGCCAAGTCTTTCTAGCGGGGGGAAGCAATGAGCAGTTCTTC. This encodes CASSQVFLAGGSNEQFF.

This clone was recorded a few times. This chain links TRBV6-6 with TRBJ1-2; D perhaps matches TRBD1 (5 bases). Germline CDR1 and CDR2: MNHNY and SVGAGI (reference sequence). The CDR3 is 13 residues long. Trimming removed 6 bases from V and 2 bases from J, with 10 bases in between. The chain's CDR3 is CASSKTENYGYTF. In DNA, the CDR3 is TGTGCCAGCAGCAAGACAGAGAACTATGGCTACACCTTC.

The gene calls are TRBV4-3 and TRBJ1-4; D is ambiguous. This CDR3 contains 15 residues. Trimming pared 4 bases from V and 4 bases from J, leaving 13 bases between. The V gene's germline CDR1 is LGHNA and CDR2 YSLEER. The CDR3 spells CASSRLQLRNEKLFF. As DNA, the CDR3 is TGCGCCAGCAGCCGCCTACAACTTCGTAATGAAAAACTGTTTTTT.

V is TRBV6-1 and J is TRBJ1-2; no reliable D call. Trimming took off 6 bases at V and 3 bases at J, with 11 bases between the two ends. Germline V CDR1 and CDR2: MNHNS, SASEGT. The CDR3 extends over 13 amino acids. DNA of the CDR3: TGTGCCAGCAGCACGGACGGACACTATGGCTACACCTTC. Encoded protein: CASSTDGHYGYTF.

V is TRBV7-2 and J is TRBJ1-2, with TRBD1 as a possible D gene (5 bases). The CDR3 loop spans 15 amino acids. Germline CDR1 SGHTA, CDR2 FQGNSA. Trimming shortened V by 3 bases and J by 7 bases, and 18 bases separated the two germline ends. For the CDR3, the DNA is TGTGCCAGCAGCTTGTGGGCCCGGGGCGTGGCTGGCTACACCTTC. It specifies CASSLWARGVAGYTF.

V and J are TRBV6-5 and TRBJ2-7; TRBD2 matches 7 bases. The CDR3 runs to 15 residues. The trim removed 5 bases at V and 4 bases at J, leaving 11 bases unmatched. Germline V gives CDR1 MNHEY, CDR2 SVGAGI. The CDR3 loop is CASSAPGGSRYEQYF. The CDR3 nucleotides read TGTGCCAGCAGTGCCCCCGGGGGGAGTAGGTACGAGCAGTACTTC.

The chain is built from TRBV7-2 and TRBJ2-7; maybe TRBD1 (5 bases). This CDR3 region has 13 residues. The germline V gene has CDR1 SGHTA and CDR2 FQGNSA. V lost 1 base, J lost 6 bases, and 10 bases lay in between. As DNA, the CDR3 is TGTGCCAGCAGCTTAGTCTTAGGGGTCGAGCAGTACTTC. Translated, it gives CASSLVLGVEQYF.

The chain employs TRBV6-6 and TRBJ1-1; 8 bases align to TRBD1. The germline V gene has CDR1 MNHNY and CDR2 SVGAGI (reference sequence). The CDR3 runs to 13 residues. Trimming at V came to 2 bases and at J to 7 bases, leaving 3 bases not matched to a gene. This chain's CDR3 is CASSYGTGIEAFF. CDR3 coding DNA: TGTGCCAGCAGTTACGGGACAGGAATTGAAGCTTTCTTT.

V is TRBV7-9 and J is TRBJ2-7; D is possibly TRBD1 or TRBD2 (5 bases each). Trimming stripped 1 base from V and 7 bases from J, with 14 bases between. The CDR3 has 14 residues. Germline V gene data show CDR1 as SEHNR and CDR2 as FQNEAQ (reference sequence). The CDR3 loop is CASSLVSEGIEQYF. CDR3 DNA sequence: TGTGCCAGCAGCTTAGTGAGTGAGGGGATTGAGCAGTACTTC.

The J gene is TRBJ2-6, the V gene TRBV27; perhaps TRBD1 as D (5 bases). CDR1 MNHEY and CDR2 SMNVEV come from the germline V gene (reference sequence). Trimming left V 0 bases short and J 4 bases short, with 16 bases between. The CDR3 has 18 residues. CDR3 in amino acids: CASSLSRGAGLGANVLTF. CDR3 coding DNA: TGTGCCAGCAGTTTATCACGAGGAGCAGGGCTGGGGGCCAACGTCCTGACTTTC.

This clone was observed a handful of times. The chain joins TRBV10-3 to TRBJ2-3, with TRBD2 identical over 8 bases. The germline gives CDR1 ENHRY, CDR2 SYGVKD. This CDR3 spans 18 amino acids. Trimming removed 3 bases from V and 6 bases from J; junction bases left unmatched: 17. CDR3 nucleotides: TGTGCCATCAGTGAAGGGGTAATGGCGGGGGGTCCCTTTGATACGCAGTATTTT. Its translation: CAISEGVMAGGPFDTQYF.

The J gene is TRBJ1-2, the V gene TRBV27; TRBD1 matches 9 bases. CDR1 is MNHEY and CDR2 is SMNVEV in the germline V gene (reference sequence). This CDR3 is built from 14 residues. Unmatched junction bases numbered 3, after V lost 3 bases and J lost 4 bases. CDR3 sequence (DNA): TGTGCCAGCAGTTTTACAGGGGGCGGCTATGGCTACACCTTC. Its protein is CASSFTGGGYGYTF.